What follows are 5 T cell receptor beta chains derived from one specimen sequenced in a study of CD8 T cells in ankylosing spondylitis. MiXCR was run by TCRdb on the 5' RACE reads, yielding one entry per CDR3 protein. The sample shows 350,000 or so distinct CDR3 sequences, approximately 14% of them seen only once. Sequencing used blood, either unsorted or a sorted T cell fraction (not recorded which). The receptors here all came from a male donor with ankylosing spondylitis or in good health (not recorded which).

This rearrangement joins TRBV3-1 to TRBJ2-6, with D possibly matching TRBD1 (5 bases). There are 18 residues in the CDR3. Germline lookup yields CDR1 LGHDT and CDR2 YNNKEL (reference sequence). Trimming shortened V by 0 bases and J by 1 base, and 13 bases separated the two germline ends. The CDR3 coding sequence is TGTGCCAGCAGCCAAGAACTTAGGACACAGTCTGGGGCCAACGTCCTGACTTTC. Residues: CASSQELRTQSGANVLTF. Together with reference TRBV3-1 and TRBJ2-6, the CDR3 gives the full variable domain: DTAVSQTPKYLVTQMGNDKSIKCEQNLGHDTMYWYKQDSKKFLKIMFSYNNKELIINETVPNRFSPKSPDKAHLNLHINSLELGDSAVYFCASSQELRTQSGANVLTFGAGSRLTVL.

Many counts were recorded for this clonotype. The V call is TRBV29-1, the J call TRBJ2-3, with a tentative D call TRBD1 (5 bases). The V and J ends lost 5 bases and 3 bases respectively, with 9 bases between them. Germline CDR1 SQVTM, CDR2 ANQGSEA. This CDR3 is 12 amino acids long. In DNA form, the CDR3 reads TGCAGCGTTACTTCAGGGACAGATACGCAGTATTTT. Residues: CSVTSGTDTQYF.

The chain employs TRBV14 and TRBJ2-1; D call uncertain. With 0 bases removed from V and 3 bases from J, the gap between germline ends came to 9 bases. In germline, CDR1 is SGHDN, CDR2 FVKESK. CDR3 length equals 15 residues. DNA for the CDR3: TGTGCCAGCAGCCAAGACTACTTTAACTACAATGAGCAGTTCTTC. Protein: CASSQDYFNYNEQFF.

The chain is built from TRBV28 and TRBJ2-7; D possibly corresponds to TRBD2 (5 bases). Germline CDR1 is MDHEN and CDR2 is SYDVKM. This CDR3 is 13 amino acids long. Trimming took 4 bases from V and 3 from J, leaving 10 bases between them. CDR3 in DNA: TGTGCCAGCAGTTACCTCCGGGGCTACGAGCAGTACTTC. Its protein product is CASSYLRGYEQYF.

The genes are TRBV4-1 and TRBJ2-2; D is ambiguous. V lost 0 bases to trimming and J lost 2 bases, with 13 bases between them. This CDR3 spans 17 amino acids. CDR1 MGHRA and CDR2 YSYEKL come from the germline V gene. CDR3 sequence reads: CASSQDRSSANTGELFF. CDR3 DNA: TGCGCCAGCAGCCAAGATCGGTCCAGCGCTAACACCGGGGAGCTGTTTTTT.